The entry below describes one T cell receptor beta chain. What it binds is not known. This sample was taken from a study of cytomegalovirus exposure and HLA in healthy donors. As for the donors, each was a healthy bone marrow donor. Unmatched junction bases numbered 10, after V lost 4 bases and J lost 4 bases. CDR3 length: 16 residues. Looked up from germline, CDR1 is LNHDA and CDR2 is SQIVND (reference sequence). General observations from the study: Many donors shared some public TCRs, even though most TCR sequences were rare. Common viral pathogens (according to a later analysis) appeared linked to several of the most significant clusters. In the analysis, some V segments, TRBV6-2 and TRBV6-3 included, were excluded as indistinguishable.

PCR involved 60 Vbeta and 13 Jbeta primers. Produced via immunoSEQ multiplex PCR; TCRdb's table is partial and in-frame only. This sample has approximately 210,000 clones, with 87% found just once. Sequenced material: PBMCs. The chain is built from TRBV19 and TRBJ2-5, with 9 bases identical to TRBD2. The TCR comes from a man aged 25-40 years in good health and CMV-seronegative. The CDR3 loop is CASSTFPGLATETQYF. Here the CDR3 DNA reads TGTGCCAGTAGTACCTTTCCGGGACTAGCAACAGAGACCCAGTACTTC.